The source of this T cell receptor (beta chain) is a study of blood T cell repertoires in COVID-19. Study overall: Sample material is recorded as cDNA or gDNA derived from T cells, B-cell-depleted T cells, or PBMCs.

Exposed volunteers were people who met a COVID-19 case within 2 weeks before study entry. The CDR3 totals 13 residues. Trimming pared 5 bases from V and 4 bases from J, leaving 9 bases between. The V gene's germline CDR1 is SGHTA and CDR2 FQGNSA. Profiled with immunoSEQ multiplex PCR; TCRdb holds only in-frame clones, not every one. The data contain 140,000 to 150,000 clones, 65% to 85% of them singletons. The TCR comes from a woman aged 45-60 years who had been exposed to COVID-19. Sequencing was done on a sample of PBMCs or T cells enriched from blood (not recorded which). The rearrangement links TRBV7-2 to TRBJ1-3; no definite D call. The CDR3 loop reads CASSLRVGNTIYF. CDR3 sequence (DNA): TGTGCCAGCAGCCTGCGGGTGGGAAACACCATATATTTT.